One sample yielded the 3 T cell receptor beta chains listed below, sequenced in a study of blood T cell repertoires in COVID-19. Data came from immunoSEQ multiplex PCR; TCRdb stores just in-frame clones and leaves some out. The table has more than 200,000 clones, roughly 88% seen once. The specimen sequenced was peripheral blood. The receptors shown here come from a woman aged 40-49 years who had recovered from COVID-19.

The chain links TRBV11-2 to TRBJ2-2; perhaps TRBD2 as D (6 bases). V was shortened by 7 bases and J by 1 base, with 13 bases between the two germline ends. The CDR3 loop spans 15 amino acids. CDR1 is SGHAT and CDR2 is FQNNGV in the germline V gene. CDR3 amino acids: CASTTTAGNTGELFF. CDR3 in DNA: TGTGCCAGCACCACGACAGCGGGGAACACCGGGGAGCTGTTTTTT.

The V and J genes are TRBV5-6 and TRBJ2-7; TRBD2 might be the D (5 bases). The CDR3 runs 14 residues. Germline lookup yields CDR1 SGHDT and CDR2 YYEEEE. Trimming shortened V by 4 bases and J by 6 bases, and 17 bases separated the two germline ends. CDR3 sequence (DNA): TGTGCCAGCAGCGACCCACGGGGTTTGGGCGAGCAGTACTTC. Translation: CASSDPRGLGEQYF.

The chain links TRBV4-3 to TRBJ2-6; no firm D call. This CDR3 contains 17 residues. The V gene's germline CDR1 is LGHNA and CDR2 YSLEER. Trimming shortened V by 2 bases and J by 0 bases, and 11 bases separated the two germline ends. The CDR3 here is CASSQRMHGSGANVLTF. CDR3 bases: TGCGCCAGCAGCCAAAGAATGCACGGCTCTGGGGCCAACGTCCTGACTTTC.